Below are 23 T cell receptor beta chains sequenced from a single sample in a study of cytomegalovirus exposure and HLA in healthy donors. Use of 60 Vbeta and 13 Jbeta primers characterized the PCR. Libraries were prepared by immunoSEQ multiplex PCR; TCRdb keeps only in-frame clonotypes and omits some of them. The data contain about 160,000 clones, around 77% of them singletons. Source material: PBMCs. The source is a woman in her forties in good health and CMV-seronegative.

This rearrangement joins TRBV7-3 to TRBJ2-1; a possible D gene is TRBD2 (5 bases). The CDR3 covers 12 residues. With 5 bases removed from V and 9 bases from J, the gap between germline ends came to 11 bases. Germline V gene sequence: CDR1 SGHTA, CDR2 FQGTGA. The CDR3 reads CASSVTEGEQFF. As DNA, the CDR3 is TGTGCCAGCAGCGTCACAGAGGGTGAGCAGTTCTTC.

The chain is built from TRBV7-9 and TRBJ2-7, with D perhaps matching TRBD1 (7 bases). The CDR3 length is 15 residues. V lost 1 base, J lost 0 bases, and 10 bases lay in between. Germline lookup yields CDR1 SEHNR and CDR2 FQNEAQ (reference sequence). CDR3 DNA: TGTGCCAGCAGCTTAGTGGAGGGGGCCTCCTACGAGCAGTACTTC. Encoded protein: CASSLVEGASYEQYF.

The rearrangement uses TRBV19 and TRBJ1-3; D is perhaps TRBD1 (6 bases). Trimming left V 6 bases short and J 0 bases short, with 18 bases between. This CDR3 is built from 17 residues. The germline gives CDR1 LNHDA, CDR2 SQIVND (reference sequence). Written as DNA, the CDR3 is TGTGCCAGTAGCCTGGACAGCCTTAGTGACTCTGGAAACACCATATATTTT. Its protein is CASSLDSLSDSGNTIYF.

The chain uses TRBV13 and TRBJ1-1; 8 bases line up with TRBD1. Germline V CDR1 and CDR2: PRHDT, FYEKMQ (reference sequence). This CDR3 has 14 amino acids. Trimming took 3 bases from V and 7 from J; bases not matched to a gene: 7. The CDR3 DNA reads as TGTGCCAGCAGCTTCCAGGGGGCGCGGGGTGAAGCTTTCTTT. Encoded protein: CASSFQGARGEAFF.

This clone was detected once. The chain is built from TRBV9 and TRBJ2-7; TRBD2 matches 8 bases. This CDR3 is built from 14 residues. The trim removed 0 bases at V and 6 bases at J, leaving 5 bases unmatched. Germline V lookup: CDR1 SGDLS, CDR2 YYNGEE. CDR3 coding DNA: TGTGCCAGCAGCGTAGGGACTAGCCTTCCCGAGCAGTACTTC. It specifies CASSVGTSLPEQYF. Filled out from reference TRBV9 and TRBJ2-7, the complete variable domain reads DSGVTQTPKHLITATGQRVTLRCSPRSGDLSVYWYQQSLDQGLQFLIQYYNGEERAKGNILERFSAQQFPDLHSELNLSSLELGDSALYFCASSVGTSLPEQYFGPGTRLTVT.

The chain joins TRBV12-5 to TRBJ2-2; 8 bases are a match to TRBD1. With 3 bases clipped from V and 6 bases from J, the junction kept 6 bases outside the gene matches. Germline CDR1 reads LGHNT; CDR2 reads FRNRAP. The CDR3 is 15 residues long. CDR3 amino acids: CASGFWTGFSGELFF. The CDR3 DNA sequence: TGTGCTAGTGGTTTCTGGACAGGGTTTTCCGGGGAGCTGTTTTTT. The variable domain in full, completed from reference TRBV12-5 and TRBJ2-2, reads DARVTQTPRHKVTEMGQEVTMRCQPILGHNTVFWYRQTMMQGLELLAYFRNRAPLDDSGMPKDRFSAEMPDATLATLKIQPSEPRDSAVYFCASGFWTGFSGELFFGEGSRLTVL.

The DNA for the CDR3 is TGTGCCAGCATGACTAGCCTTGGGGAGACCCAGTACTTC. Its translation is CASMTSLGETQYF. The chain joins TRBV6-1 to TRBJ2-5, with TRBD2 matching 7 bases. The CDR3 length is 13 residues. Germline CDR1 MNHNS, CDR2 SASEGT. V dropped 7 bases and J dropped 5; count of bases not matched to a gene: 7.

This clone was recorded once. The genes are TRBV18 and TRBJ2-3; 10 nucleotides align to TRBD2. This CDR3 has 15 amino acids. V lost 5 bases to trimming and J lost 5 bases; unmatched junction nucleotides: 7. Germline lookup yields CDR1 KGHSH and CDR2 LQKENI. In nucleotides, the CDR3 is TGTGCCAGCTCAGTGGCTAGCGGGAGTAGAGATACGCAGTATTTT. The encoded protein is CASSVASGSRDTQYF.

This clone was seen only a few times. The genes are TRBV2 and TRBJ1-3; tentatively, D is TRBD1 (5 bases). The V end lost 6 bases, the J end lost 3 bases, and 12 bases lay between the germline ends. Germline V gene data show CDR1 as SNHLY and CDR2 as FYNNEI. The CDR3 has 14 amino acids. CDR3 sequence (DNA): TGTGCCAGCAGCCCAGACAGAATTGGAAACACCATATATTTT. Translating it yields CASSPDRIGNTIYF.

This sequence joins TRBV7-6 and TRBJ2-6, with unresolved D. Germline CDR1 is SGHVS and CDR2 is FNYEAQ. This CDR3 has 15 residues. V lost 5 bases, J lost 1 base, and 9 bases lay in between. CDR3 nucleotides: TGTGCCAGCAGCCCTAAGCCGTCTGGGGCCAACGTCCTGACTTTC. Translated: CASSPKPSGANVLTF.

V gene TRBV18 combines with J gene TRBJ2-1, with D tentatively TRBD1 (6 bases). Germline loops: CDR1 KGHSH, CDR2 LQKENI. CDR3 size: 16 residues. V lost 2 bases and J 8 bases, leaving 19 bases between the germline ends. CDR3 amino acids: CASSPLSAGARDEQFF. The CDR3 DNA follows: TGTGCCAGCTCACCATTATCAGCAGGGGCGAGGGATGAGCAGTTCTTC.

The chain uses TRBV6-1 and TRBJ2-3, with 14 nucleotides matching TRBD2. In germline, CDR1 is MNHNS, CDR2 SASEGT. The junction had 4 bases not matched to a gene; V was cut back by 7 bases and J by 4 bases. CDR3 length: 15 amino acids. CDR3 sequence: CASNPGLAGADTQYF. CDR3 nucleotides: TGTGCCAGCAACCCGGGACTAGCGGGAGCAGATACGCAGTATTTT.

DNA of the CDR3: TGTGCCAGCAGCCCCGGGACAGGGGGAAGAGGCCAGCCCCAGCATTTT. Its translation is CASSPGTGGRGQPQHF. The chain joins TRBV6-6 to TRBJ1-5; TRBD1 aligns across 11 bases. The V and J ends lost 6 bases and 7 bases, in that order; junction bases with no gene match: 11. Germline CDR1 and CDR2: MNHNY and SVGAGI (reference sequence). CDR3 length: 16 residues.

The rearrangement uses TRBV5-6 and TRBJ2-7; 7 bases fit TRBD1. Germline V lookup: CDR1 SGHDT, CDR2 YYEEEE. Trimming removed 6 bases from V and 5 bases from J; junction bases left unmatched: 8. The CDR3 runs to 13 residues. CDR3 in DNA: TGTGCCAGCAATCGACAGGGTTGGAACGAGCAGTACTTC. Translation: CASNRQGWNEQYF.

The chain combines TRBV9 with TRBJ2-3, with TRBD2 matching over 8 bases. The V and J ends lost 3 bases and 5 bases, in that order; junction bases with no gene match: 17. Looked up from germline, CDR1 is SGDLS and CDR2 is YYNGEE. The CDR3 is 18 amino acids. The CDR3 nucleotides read TGTGCCAGCAGCGCCTGGCCGGGACTAGAGGAAGGGGGAGATACGCAGTATTTT. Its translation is CASSAWPGLEEGGDTQYF.

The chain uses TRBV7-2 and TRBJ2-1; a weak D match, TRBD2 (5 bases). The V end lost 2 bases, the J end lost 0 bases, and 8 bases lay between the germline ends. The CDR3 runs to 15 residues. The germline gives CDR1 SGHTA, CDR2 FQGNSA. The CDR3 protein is CASSLRRSSYNEQFF. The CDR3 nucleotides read TGTGCCAGCAGCTTAAGGAGGAGCTCCTACAATGAGCAGTTCTTC.

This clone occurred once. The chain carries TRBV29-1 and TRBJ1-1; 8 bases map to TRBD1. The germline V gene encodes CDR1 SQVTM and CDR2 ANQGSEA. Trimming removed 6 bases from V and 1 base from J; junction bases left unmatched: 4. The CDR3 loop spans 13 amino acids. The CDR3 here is CSVRTGRNTEAFF. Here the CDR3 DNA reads TGCAGCGTCCGGACAGGGCGGAACACTGAAGCTTTCTTT.

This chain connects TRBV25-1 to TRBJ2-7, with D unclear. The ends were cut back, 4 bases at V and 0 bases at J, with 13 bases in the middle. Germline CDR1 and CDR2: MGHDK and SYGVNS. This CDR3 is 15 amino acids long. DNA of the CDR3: TGTGCCAGCAGTGTTGGCGGCGGCCTCTCCTACGAGCAGTACTTC. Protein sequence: CASSVGGGLSYEQYF.

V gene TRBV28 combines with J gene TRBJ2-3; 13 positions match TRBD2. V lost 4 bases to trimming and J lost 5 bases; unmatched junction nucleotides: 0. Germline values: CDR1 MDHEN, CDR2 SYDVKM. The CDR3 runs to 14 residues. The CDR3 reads CASSWTSGRDTQYF. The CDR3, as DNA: TGTGCCAGCAGTTGGACTAGCGGGAGAGATACGCAGTATTTT.

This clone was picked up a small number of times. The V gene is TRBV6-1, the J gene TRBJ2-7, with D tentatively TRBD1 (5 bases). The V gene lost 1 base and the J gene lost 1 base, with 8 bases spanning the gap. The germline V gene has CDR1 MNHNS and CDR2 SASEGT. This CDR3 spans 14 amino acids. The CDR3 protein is CASSEGQGSYEQYF. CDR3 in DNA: TGTGCCAGCAGTGAAGGGCAGGGATCCTACGAGCAGTACTTC.

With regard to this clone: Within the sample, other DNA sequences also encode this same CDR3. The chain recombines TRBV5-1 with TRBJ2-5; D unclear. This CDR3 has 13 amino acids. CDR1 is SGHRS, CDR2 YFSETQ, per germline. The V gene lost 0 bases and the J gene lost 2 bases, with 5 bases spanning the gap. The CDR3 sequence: CASSLALQETQYF. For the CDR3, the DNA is TGCGCCAGCAGCTTGGCCCTGCAAGAGACCCAGTACTTC. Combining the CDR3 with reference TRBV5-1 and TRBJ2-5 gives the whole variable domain KAGVTQTPRYLIKTRGQQVTLSCSPISGHRSVSWYQQTPGQGLQFLFEYFSETQRNKGNFPGRFSGRQFSNSRSEMNVSTLELGDSALYLCASSLALQETQYFGPGTRLLVL.

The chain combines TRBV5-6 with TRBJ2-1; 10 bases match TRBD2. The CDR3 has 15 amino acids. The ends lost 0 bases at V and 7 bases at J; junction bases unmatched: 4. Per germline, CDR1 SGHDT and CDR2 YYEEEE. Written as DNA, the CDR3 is TGTGCCAGCAGCTTGGATACTAGCGGGATAAATGAGCAGTTCTTC. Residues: CASSLDTSGINEQFF.

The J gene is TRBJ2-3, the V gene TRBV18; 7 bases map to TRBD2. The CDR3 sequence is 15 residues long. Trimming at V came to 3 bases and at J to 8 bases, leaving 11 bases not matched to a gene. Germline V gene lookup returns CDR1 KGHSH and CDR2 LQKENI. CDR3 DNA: TGTGCCAGCTCACCGATTGGCGGGAGTAGTGCTACGCAGTATTTT. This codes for CASSPIGGSSATQYF.